This passage covers 25 T cell receptor beta chains from one sample sequenced in a study of blood T cell repertoires in COVID-19. Some clones are missing from TCRdb's copy, which holds only in-frame ones; the method was immunoSEQ multiplex PCR. This table has about 190,000 clones, approximately 91% appearing once. Sequencing was carried out using peripheral blood. These receptors were collected from a man in his thirties or forties with acute or convalescent COVID-19.

The V and J genes are TRBV5-6 and TRBJ2-1; TRBD2 agrees at 7 bases. This CDR3 has 15 residues. Germline V gene data show CDR1 as SGHDT and CDR2 as YYEEEE. The ends lost 4 bases at V and 4 bases at J; junction bases unmatched: 8. CDR3 DNA: TGTGCCAGCAGCCCGACGGGACTACCGTACAATGAGCAGTTCTTC. It is translated as CASSPTGLPYNEQFF.

The chain uses TRBV28 and TRBJ1-5; perhaps TRBD1 as D (6 bases). V was clipped by 1 base and J by 2 bases, with 12 bases between them. CDR1 and CDR2 (germline): MDHEN, SYDVKM. The CDR3 runs 16 residues. The CDR3 loop is CASSLYPSGGNQPQHF. The CDR3 coding sequence is TGTGCCAGCAGTTTATACCCCTCAGGGGGCAATCAGCCCCAGCATTTT.

The gene calls are TRBV6-6 and TRBJ2-3, with 10 bases matching TRBD2. Germline V lookup: CDR1 MNHNY, CDR2 SVGAGI (reference sequence). J was trimmed by 5 bases and V by 5 bases; bases with no gene match: 4. This CDR3 is built from 14 residues. In DNA form, the CDR3 reads TGTGCCAGCAGTAGCGGGGGGGCTGAAGATACGCAGTATTTT. This gives the protein CASSSGGAEDTQYF.

The chain couples TRBV5-6 to TRBJ2-3; 7 bases fit TRBD2. From germline, CDR1 is SGHDT and CDR2 YYEEEE. This CDR3 contains 15 residues. V dropped 5 bases and J dropped 2; count of bases not matched to a gene: 8. In DNA, the CDR3 is TGTGCCAGCAGGGTGACTAGCCGGTACACAGATACGCAGTATTTT. This translates into CASRVTSRYTDTQYF.

This clone showed up just a few times. The V gene is TRBV28, the J gene TRBJ1-1, with 7 bases aligning to TRBD1. The CDR3 loop spans 14 amino acids. Germline V lookup: CDR1 MDHEN, CDR2 SYDVKM. Trimming removed 6 bases from V and 7 bases from J; junction bases left unmatched: 11. The CDR3 sequence is CASSSPRGRFEAFF. The CDR3 region has the DNA TGTGCCAGCAGCTCACCTAGGGGGCGATTTGAAGCTTTCTTT.

V gene TRBV5-1 combines with J gene TRBJ1-1; weak D call: TRBD1 (5 bases). Trimming shortened V by 2 bases and J by 1 base, and 18 bases separated the two germline ends. CDR1 and CDR2 (germline): SGHRS, YFSETQ. CDR3 size: 17 residues. The chain's CDR3 is CASSFTSRGGGNTEAFF. CDR3 sequence (DNA): TGCGCCAGCAGCTTCACTTCGCGGGGCGGGGGGAACACTGAAGCTTTCTTT.

This clone is a singleton in its sample. This rearrangement joins TRBV6-5 to TRBJ1-1; D remains unclear. CDR3 length: 14 amino acids. Germline lookup yields CDR1 MNHEY and CDR2 SVGAGI. Trimming cost V 0 bases and J 6 bases, with 11 bases left between them. The CDR3 protein is CASSYSSSVPEAFF. CDR3 nucleotide sequence: TGTGCCAGCAGTTACTCTTCGTCGGTTCCTGAAGCTTTCTTT.

As regards this clone: Its ends do not fully match the called genes, so a read error is possible. CDR3 sequence reads: CASRLDPGRNTIYF. The CDR3 DNA reads TGTGCCAGCAGATTAGACCCAGGGAGAAACACCATATATTTT. The rearrangement uses TRBV11-2 and TRBJ1-3; a weak D match, TRBD1 (5 bases). This CDR3 is 14 amino acids long. The germline gives CDR1 SGHAT, CDR2 FQNNGV.

The rearrangement uses TRBV19 and TRBJ1-2, with D possibly matching TRBD1 (5 bases). The CDR3 consists of 15 residues. V dropped 3 bases and J dropped 1 base, with 12 bases sitting between them. CDR1 LNHDA and CDR2 SQIVND come from the germline V gene (reference sequence). CDR3 region: CASSIGRQINYGYTF. CDR3 DNA: TGTGCCAGTAGTATCGGTCGACAGATTAACTATGGCTACACCTTC.

This chain joins TRBV2 and TRBJ1-1, with unresolved D. CDR1 is SNHLY and CDR2 is FYNNEI in the germline V gene. This CDR3 is built from 14 residues. Trimming took 9 bases from V and 4 from J, leaving 18 bases between them. CDR3 nucleotide sequence: TGTGCCAGGGCCCGCTCGCTGCGGGGCACTGAAGCTTTCTTT. Translating gives CARARSLRGTEAFF.

The chain recombines TRBV10-3 with TRBJ2-1; no firm D call. Germline V gives CDR1 ENHRY, CDR2 SYGVKD. The CDR3 consists of 13 residues. Trimming removed 7 bases from V and 7 bases from J, with 14 bases in between. CDR3 nucleotides: TGTGCCATCATGTGGCAGAACGGGAATGAGCAGTTCTTC. Amino acid sequence: CAIMWQNGNEQFF.

The chain employs TRBV2 and TRBJ2-7; 10 nucleotides align to TRBD2. The junction had 8 bases not matched to a gene; V was cut back by 2 bases and J by 4 bases. Looked up from germline, CDR1 is SNHLY and CDR2 is FYNNEI. CDR3 length equals 16 residues. Here the CDR3 reads CASSESWASGRYEQYF. CDR3 DNA: TGTGCCAGCAGTGAAAGCTGGGCTAGCGGGAGATACGAGCAGTACTTC.

The chain uses TRBV18 and TRBJ1-2, with D perhaps matching TRBD1 (6 bases). This CDR3 region has 14 residues. V lost 1 base to trimming and J lost 4 bases, with 10 bases between them. The germline V gene has CDR1 KGHSH and CDR2 LQKENI. The CDR3 loop reads CASSPLDRSYGYTF. CDR3 sequence (DNA): TGTGCCAGCTCACCACTTGACAGGAGCTATGGCTACACCTTC.

This chain links TRBV30 with TRBJ2-7; D is unresolved. Trimming took off 1 base at V and 4 bases at J, with 8 bases between the two ends. The CDR3 is made up of 12 amino acids. Germline CDR1 and CDR2: GTSNPN and SVGIG (reference sequence). Here the CDR3 DNA reads TGTGCCTGGAGTGATCTAGGTTACGAGCAGTACTTC. Protein sequence: CAWSDLGYEQYF.

This clone was seen only a few times. This chain joins TRBV6-5 and TRBJ1-6; TRBD1 matches 7 bases. CDR1 and CDR2 (germline): MNHEY, SVGAGI. The trim removed 6 bases at V and 3 bases at J, leaving 5 bases unmatched. This CDR3 contains 15 residues. CDR3 bases: TGTGCCAGCAGCTCAGGGGGTTTCTATAATTCACCCCTCCACTTT. Its translation: CASSSGGFYNSPLHF.

The V and J genes are TRBV27 and TRBJ1-6; 7 bases fit TRBD1. V gave up 2 bases and J gave up 8 bases; unmatched junction bases: 6. Germline CDR1 and CDR2: MNHEY and SMNVEV (reference sequence). The CDR3 has 15 amino acids. The CDR3 protein is CASSLKTGFYSPLHF. CDR3 in DNA: TGTGCCAGCAGTTTAAAGACAGGGTTTTATTCACCCCTCCACTTT.

This chain uses TRBV5-1 with TRBJ2-5, with 13 bases aligning to TRBD2. This CDR3 region has 16 residues. V gave up 4 bases and J gave up 4 bases; unmatched junction bases: 7. Per germline, CDR1 SGHRS and CDR2 YFSETQ. As DNA, the CDR3 is TGCGCCAGCAGCAAGACTAGCGGGGGGCGGTCAGAGACCCAGTACTTC. Protein: CASSKTSGGRSETQYF.

The gene calls are TRBV27 and TRBJ2-5; D may be TRBD1 (5 bases). The germline V and J ends were trimmed by 3 bases and 3 bases, with 14 bases remaining between them. Germline CDR1 reads MNHEY; CDR2 reads SMNVEV (reference sequence). The CDR3 is 15 amino acids. CDR3 sequence (DNA): TGTGCCAGCAGTTTTTGGGCAGGGTTTGAAGAGACCCAGTACTTC. Its protein product is CASSFWAGFEETQYF.

V and J are TRBV7-3 and TRBJ2-2; tentatively, D is TRBD1 (5 bases). CDR3 length: 15 residues. CDR1 SGHTA and CDR2 FQGTGA come from the germline V gene. Trimming pared 0 bases from V and 0 bases from J, leaving 5 bases between. The chain's CDR3 is CASSLTTANTGELFF. CDR3 sequence (DNA): TGTGCCAGCAGCTTAACGACAGCGAACACCGGGGAGCTGTTTTTT.

The V and J genes are TRBV27 and TRBJ1-5, with 8 bases matching TRBD1. The V segment lost 5 bases and the J segment 0 bases; nucleotides outside the gene matches: 6. Germline V gives CDR1 MNHEY, CDR2 SMNVEV (reference sequence). The CDR3 contains 16 residues. The CDR3 nucleotides are TGTGCCAGCAGTCCCCTTGGGACAGGTAGCAATCAGCCCCAGCATTTT. Protein: CASSPLGTGSNQPQHF.

The V call is TRBV4-1, the J call TRBJ2-7; 11 bases are a match to TRBD1. After removal of 4 bases from V and 6 bases from J, the junction contained 11 bases not matched to a gene. Germline-derived CDR1 and CDR2 are MGHRA and YSYEKL. The CDR3 is made up of 16 amino acids. CDR3 coding DNA: TGCGCCAGCAGCCTAGGGACAGGGGGTTTTTCTGGCGAGCAGTACTTC. Amino acids: CASSLGTGGFSGEQYF.

Comment on this clone: Germline and junction disagree at one end, which may indicate a read error. The rearrangement links TRBV7-9 to TRBJ2-7, with D maybe TRBD1 (5 bases). Germline V gives CDR1 SEHNR, CDR2 FQNEAQ (reference sequence). The CDR3 loop spans 13 amino acids. CDR3 DNA sequence: TGTGCCAGCAGGAACTCAGGGTCCTTCGAGCAGTACTTC. Translated: CASRNSGSFEQYF.

The V call is TRBV30, the J call TRBJ1-6; no clear D gene. The CDR3 runs 14 residues. Germline V gene data show CDR1 as GTSNPN and CDR2 as SVGIG (reference sequence). Trimming took 0 bases from V and 5 from J, leaving 8 bases between them. This CDR3 is CAWSVLVNNSPLHF. The CDR3 bases are TGTGCCTGGAGTGTACTTGTCAATAATTCACCCCTCCACTTT.

The chain couples TRBV4-1 to TRBJ2-2; no definite D call. Germline-derived CDR1 and CDR2 are MGHRA and YSYEKL. The CDR3 covers 17 residues. V was cut by 4 bases and J by 0 bases, with 15 bases left in between. The CDR3 nucleotides read TGCGCCAGCAGCCTAACCCCAGGCCTTTCGAACACCGGGGAGCTGTTTTTT. Amino acids: CASSLTPGLSNTGELFF.

The chain carries TRBV9 and TRBJ2-7; D is possibly TRBD1 (7 bases). The CDR3 contains 16 residues. V dropped 3 bases and J dropped 7 bases, with 23 bases sitting between them. Germline V lookup: CDR1 SGDLS, CDR2 YYNGEE. DNA for the CDR3: TGTGCCAGCAGCGCCTTCGGACAGGACTATCGGAGTGAGCAGTACTTC. Its translation is CASSAFGQDYRSEQYF.